These T cell receptor beta chains were read from a single sample in a study of cytomegalovirus exposure and HLA in healthy donors. The assay was immunoSEQ multiplex PCR, and TCRdb's table has in-frame clones only and misses some. There are around 140,000 clones in the sample, with around 1.6% held by the top ten. Source material: PBMCs. These receptors all come from a woman aged 40-49 years in good health and CMV-seropositive. Each CDR3 is given without its conserved first and last residue.

CDR3aa | j_gene | v_gene
ASGVGGRAGDTQY | TRBJ2-3 | TRBV6-6
ASSWGRGTYEQY | TRBJ2-7 | TRBV28
ASRPLDRVRSQPQH | TRBJ1-5 | TRBV28
ASRGTSGREGRQETQY | TRBJ2-5 | TRBV2
ASSLTRNTGELF | TRBJ2-2 | TRBV19
ASSLSTGIGETQY | TRBJ2-5 | TRBV27
ASSLTGGAGGYT | TRBJ1-2 | TRBV7-3
ASSAPGTFTSSGNTIY | TRBJ1-3 | TRBV2
ALRGTGTLDEQY | TRBJ2-7 | TRBV10-1
ASSPQSGSWAGT | TRBJ1-2 | TRBV7-8
SVGASTSYGDTQY | TRBJ2-3 | TRBV29-1
ASRMGLAVTQY | TRBJ2-3 | TRBV5-4
ASSLSADSYEQY | TRBJ2-7 | TRBV7-8
ASSLNRDSYEQY | TRBJ2-7 | TRBV7-2
ASSGGQGANQPQH | TRBJ1-5 | TRBV19
ASSLSLGPRDAQY | TRBJ2-3 | TRBV5-1
ASSVAGGGDEQF | TRBJ2-1 | TRBV9
ASSFTLAGGADTQY | TRBJ2-3 | TRBV7-2
ASSFDRDTEAF | TRBJ1-1 | TRBV5-8
SVKQGEEQY | TRBJ2-7 | TRBV29-1
ASSPGGNEKLF | TRBJ1-4 | TRBV5-1
AIRGTGSGNTIY | TRBJ1-3 | TRBV10-3
ASSGEAGNEQF | TRBJ2-1 | TRBV6-4
ASSTHRTNEKLF | TRBJ1-4 | TRBV27
ASSPIDGTYEQY | TRBJ2-7 | TRBV18
ASSPGLVEAF | TRBJ1-1 | TRBV28
ASSPPGLAGVLYNEQF | TRBJ2-1 | TRBV18
ASSLGQGANYGYT | TRBJ1-2 | TRBV5-4
ASSLTWSGTGVNEKLF | TRBJ1-4 | TRBV7-9
AWTPGHYTEAF | TRBJ1-1 | TRBV30
ASSEEGLAGVEQY | TRBJ2-7 | TRBV2
ASSLRPETGPNEQF | TRBJ2-1 | TRBV7-3
ASSLALGTSGSDNEQF | TRBJ2-1 | TRBV5-1
ATSSFPENYGYT | TRBJ1-2 | TRBV15
ASSLTSGSDTGELF | TRBJ2-2 | TRBV5-1
ASSYGGKSTDTQY | TRBJ2-3 | TRBV5-8
ASSQIRGGEQY | TRBJ2-7 | TRBV7-7
ASSSLPGERSYNSPLH | TRBJ1-6 | TRBV7-9
ASSAPGRGEKDTQY | TRBJ2-3 | TRBV10-1
ASSEVSTPYEQY | - | TRBV2
ASSILRSGANVLT | TRBJ2-6 | TRBV19
ASSYSLYPGELF | TRBJ2-2 | TRBV6-6
ASSWGHANEKLF | TRBJ1-4 | TRBV7-8
ASSQTTTNEKLF | TRBJ1-4 | TRBV6-6
ASSLDRGQETQY | TRBJ2-5 | TRBV5-4
ASSFDRGNQPQH | TRBJ1-5 | TRBV2
ASRLGGDGYT | TRBJ1-2 | TRBV5-6
ASSTRDRGQETQY | TRBJ2-5 | TRBV5-1
ASSSSGYT | TRBJ1-2 | TRBV28
ASSDLNEAF | TRBJ1-1 | TRBV25-1
ASSLGGLAGGITGELF | TRBJ2-2 | TRBV11-3
ASSSGVLSYEQY | TRBJ2-7 | TRBV18
ASIRRDFEAF | TRBJ1-1 | TRBV19
SVTGGGYEQY | TRBJ2-7 | TRBV29-1